These T cell receptor beta chains were read from a single sample in a study of cytomegalovirus exposure and HLA in healthy donors. Profiling relied on immunoSEQ multiplex PCR, and the TCRdb table lists in-frame clones only, not all of them. The table records fewer than 100,000 clones, approximately 69% of them present only once. What was sequenced was PBMCs. Source of these receptors: a female donor in good health and CMV-seronegative. Both conserved end residues are part of each CDR3. A D gene is named only where the DNA matches it firmly. Some rows have no size entry. The others give once, few or many, or a class for an expanded clone.

TRBV29-1	-	few	TRBJ2-5	TGCAGCGTCGTAAAACAGGGAACCGAGACCCAGTACTTC	CSVVKQGTETQYF
TRBV25-1	-	-	TRBJ2-7	TGTGCCAGCAGTGACCGGAGAGAGCAGTACTTC	CASSDRREQYF
TRBV6-6	TRBD1	-	TRBJ1-2	TGTGCCAGCAGTTCGGACAGGGTGGGCTACACCTTC	CASSSDRVGYTF
TRBV7-8	TRBD1	few	TRBJ2-1	TGTGCCAGCAGCCTGGACAGGGGGCGAGGGGAGCAGTTCTTC	CASSLDRGRGEQFF
TRBV27	TRBD2	-	TRBJ2-7	TGTGCCAGCAGCCCCGGGGGGGCCGACTCCTACGAGCAGTACTTC	CASSPGGADSYEQYF
TRBV6-1	-	once	TRBJ1-6	TGTGCCAGCAGTGAAGTTAGTCAGGTCTTAAATTCACCCCTCCACTTT	CASSEVSQVLNSPLHF
TRBV30	TRBD1	-	TRBJ2-7	TGTGCCCTCCAATGGGACAGGGGGCACGAGCAGTACTTC	CALQWDRGHEQYF
TRBV6-1	-	-	TRBJ1-5	TGTGCCAGCACCCAAGACAGAGCCCCCAATCAGCCCCAGCATTTT	CASTQDRAPNQPQHF
TRBV27	-	-	TRBJ2-7	TGTGCCAGCAGTTTGCGGGGATCACTAGATTTCGAGCAGTACTTC	CASSLRGSLDFEQYF
TRBV5-1	TRBD1	-	TRBJ1-3	TGCGCCAGCAGCTTGGGGTCCCCAGGGGGCTCTGGAAACACCATATATTTT	CASSLGSPGGSGNTIYF
TRBV10-2	-	-	TRBJ1-5	TGCGCCAGCAGCACAGCCAATCTCAATCAGCCCCAGCATTTT	CASSTANLNQPQHF
TRBV29-1	-	-	TRBJ2-7	TGCAGCGTCGTACAGGCTTACGAGCAGTACTTC	CSVVQAYEQYF
TRBV5-1	TRBD2	-	TRBJ2-7	TGCGCCAGCAGCTTTCTAGCGGGAGAATCCTACGAGCAGTACTTC	CASSFLAGESYEQYF
TRBV7-9	-	-	TRBJ2-7	TGTGCCAGCAGCTTAGCGCTAGCTTTTGAGCAGTACTTC	CASSLALAFEQYF